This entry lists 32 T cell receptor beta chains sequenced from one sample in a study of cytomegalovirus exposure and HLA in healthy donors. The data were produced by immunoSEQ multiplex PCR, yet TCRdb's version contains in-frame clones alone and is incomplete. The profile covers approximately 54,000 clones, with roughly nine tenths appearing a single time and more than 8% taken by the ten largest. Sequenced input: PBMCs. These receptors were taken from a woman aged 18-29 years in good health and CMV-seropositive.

The CDR3, as DNA: TGTGCCAGCAGCTTACAGGCAGGGAGCACAGATACGCAGTATTTT. It translates to CASSLQAGSTDTQYF. The chain uses TRBV7-2 and TRBJ2-3; tentatively, D is TRBD1 (5 bases). The CDR3 contains 15 residues. Germline V gene lookup returns CDR1 SGHTA and CDR2 FQGNSA. V lost 2 bases to trimming and J lost 0 bases, with 9 bases between them. Looking up the rest from reference TRBV7-2 and TRBJ2-3 gives the full variable domain: GAGVSQSPSNKVTEKGKDVELRCDPISGHTALYWYRQSLGQGLEFLIYFQGNSAPDKSGLPSDRFSAERTGGSVSTLTIQRTQQEDSAVYLCASSLQAGSTDTQYFGPGTRLTVL.

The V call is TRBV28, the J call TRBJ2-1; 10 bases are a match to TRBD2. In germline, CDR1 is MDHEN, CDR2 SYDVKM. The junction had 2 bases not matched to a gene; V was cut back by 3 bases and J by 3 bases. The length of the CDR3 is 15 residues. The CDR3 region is CASSFIAGGYNEQFF. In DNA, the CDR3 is TGTGCCAGCAGTTTTATAGCGGGGGGCTACAATGAGCAGTTCTTC.

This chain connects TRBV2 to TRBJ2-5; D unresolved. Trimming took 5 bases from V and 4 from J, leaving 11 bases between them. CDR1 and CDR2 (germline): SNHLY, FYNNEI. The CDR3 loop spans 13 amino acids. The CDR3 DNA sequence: TGTGCCAGCAGTTTAGGAGAGATAGAGACCCAGTACTTC. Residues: CASSLGEIETQYF.

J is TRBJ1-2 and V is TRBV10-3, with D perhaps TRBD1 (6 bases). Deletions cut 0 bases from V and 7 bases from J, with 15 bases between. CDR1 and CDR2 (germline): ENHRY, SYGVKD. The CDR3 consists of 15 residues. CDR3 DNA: TGTGCCATCAGTGAGTCGATCTCAGGGGTGGGTGGCTACACCTTC. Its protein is CAISESISGVGGYTF.

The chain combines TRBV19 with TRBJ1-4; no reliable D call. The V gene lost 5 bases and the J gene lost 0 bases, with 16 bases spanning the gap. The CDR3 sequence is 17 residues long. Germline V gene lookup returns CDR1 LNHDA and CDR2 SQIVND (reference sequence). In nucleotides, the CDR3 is TGTGCCAGTAGTCGCCGACCAGAGGGAACAACTAATGAAAAACTGTTTTTT. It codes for CASSRRPEGTTNEKLFF.

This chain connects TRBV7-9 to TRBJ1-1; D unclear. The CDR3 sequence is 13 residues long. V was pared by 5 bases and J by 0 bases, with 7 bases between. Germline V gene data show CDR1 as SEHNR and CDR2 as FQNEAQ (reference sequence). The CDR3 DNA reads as TGTGCCAGCAGCGCCGCTATGAACACTGAAGCTTTCTTT. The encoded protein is CASSAAMNTEAFF.

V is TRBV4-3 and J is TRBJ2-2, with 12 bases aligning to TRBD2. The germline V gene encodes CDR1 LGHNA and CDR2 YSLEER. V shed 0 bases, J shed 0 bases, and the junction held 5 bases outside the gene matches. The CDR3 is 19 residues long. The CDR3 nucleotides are TGCGCCAGCAGCCAAGATCGACTAGCGGGGGCCCCGAACACCGGGGAGCTGTTTTTT. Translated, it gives CASSQDRLAGAPNTGELFF.

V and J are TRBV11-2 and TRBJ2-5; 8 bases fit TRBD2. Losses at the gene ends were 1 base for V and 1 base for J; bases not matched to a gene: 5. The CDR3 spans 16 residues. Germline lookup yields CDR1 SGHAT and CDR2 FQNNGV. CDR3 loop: CASSLGGRGGQETQYF. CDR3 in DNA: TGTGCCAGCAGCTTAGGAGGCCGGGGGGGCCAAGAGACCCAGTACTTC.

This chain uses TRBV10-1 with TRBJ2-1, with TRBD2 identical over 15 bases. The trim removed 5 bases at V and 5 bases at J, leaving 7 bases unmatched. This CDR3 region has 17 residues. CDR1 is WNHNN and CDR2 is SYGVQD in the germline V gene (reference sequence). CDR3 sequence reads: CASSPGLAGGPHNEQFF. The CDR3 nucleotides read TGCGCCAGCAGTCCTGGACTAGCGGGGGGGCCTCACAATGAGCAGTTCTTC.

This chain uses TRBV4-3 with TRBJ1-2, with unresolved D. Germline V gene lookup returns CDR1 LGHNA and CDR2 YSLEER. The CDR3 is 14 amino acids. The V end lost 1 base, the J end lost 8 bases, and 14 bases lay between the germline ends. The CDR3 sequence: CASSQGRRNLGYTF. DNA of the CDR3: TGCGCCAGCAGCCAAGGGAGGCGGAATCTGGGCTACACCTTC.

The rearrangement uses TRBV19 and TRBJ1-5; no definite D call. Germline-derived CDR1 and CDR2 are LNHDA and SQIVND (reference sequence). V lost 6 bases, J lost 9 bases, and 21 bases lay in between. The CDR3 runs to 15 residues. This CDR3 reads CASRSRGVNSGPQHF. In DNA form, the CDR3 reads TGTGCCAGTAGATCCCGGGGTGTTAACAGTGGGCCCCAGCATTTT.

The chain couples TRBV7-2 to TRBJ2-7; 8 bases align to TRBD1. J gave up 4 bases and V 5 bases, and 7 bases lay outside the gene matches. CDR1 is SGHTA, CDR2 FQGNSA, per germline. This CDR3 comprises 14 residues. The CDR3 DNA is TGTGCCAGCAGCCGTCGGGACAGGCTGTACGAGCAGTACTTC. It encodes CASSRRDRLYEQYF.

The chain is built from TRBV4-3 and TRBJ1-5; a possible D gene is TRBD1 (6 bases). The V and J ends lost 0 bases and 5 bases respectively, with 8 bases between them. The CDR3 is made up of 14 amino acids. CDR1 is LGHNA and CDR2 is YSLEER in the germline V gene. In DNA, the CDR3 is TGCGCCAGCAGCCAAGACAGGGGTGATCAGCCCCAGCATTTT. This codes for CASSQDRGDQPQHF.

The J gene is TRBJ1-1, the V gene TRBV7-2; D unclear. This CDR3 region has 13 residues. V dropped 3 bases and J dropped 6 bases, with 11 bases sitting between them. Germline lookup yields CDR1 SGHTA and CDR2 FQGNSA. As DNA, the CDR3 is TGTGCCAGCAGCTTTTTATGGAGTCCTGAAGCTTTCTTT. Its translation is CASSFLWSPEAFF.

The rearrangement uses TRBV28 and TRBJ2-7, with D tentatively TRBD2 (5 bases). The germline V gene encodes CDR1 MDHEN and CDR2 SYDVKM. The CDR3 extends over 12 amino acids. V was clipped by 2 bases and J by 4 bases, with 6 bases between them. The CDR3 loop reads CASSLREYEQYF. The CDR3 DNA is TGTGCCAGCAGTTTACGGGAATACGAGCAGTACTTC.

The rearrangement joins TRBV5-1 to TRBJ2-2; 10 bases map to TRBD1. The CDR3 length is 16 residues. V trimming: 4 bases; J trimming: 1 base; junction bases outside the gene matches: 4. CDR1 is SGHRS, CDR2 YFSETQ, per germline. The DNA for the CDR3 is TGCGCCAGCAGCCCTAGGACAGGGGGGAACACCGGGGAGCTGTTTTTT. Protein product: CASSPRTGGNTGELFF.

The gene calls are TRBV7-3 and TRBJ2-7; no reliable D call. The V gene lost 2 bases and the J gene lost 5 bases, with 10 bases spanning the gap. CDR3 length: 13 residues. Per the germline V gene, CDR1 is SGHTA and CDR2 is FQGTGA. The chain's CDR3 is CASSLSLSHEQYF. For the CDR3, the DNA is TGTGCCAGCAGCTTATCTTTGAGTCACGAGCAGTACTTC.

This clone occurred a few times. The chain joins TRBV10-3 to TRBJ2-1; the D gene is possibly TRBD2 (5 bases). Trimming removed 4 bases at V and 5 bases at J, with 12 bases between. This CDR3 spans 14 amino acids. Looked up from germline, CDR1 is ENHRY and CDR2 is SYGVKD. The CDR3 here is CAISGGNVNNEQFF. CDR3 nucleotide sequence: TGTGCCATCAGTGGAGGGAATGTGAACAATGAGCAGTTCTTC.

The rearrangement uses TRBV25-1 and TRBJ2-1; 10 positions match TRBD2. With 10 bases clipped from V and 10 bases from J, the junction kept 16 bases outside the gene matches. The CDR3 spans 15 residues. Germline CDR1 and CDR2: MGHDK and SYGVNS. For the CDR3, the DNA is TGTGCCACCAATCCCAGCGGGGGGGCGTTCGGGGAGCAGTTCTTC. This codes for CATNPSGGAFGEQFF.

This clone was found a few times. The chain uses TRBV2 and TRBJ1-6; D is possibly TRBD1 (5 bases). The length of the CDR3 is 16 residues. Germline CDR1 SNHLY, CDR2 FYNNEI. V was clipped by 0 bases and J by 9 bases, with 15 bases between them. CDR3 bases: TGTGCCAGCAGTGAAGCGGTAGCAGGGCACGGTTCACCCCTCCACTTT. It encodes CASSEAVAGHGSPLHF.

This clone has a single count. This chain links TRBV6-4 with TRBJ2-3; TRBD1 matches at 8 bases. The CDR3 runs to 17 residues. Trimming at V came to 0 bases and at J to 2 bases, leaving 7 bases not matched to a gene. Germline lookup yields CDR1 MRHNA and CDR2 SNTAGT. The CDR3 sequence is CASSDSYSGGNTDTQYF. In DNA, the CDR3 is TGTGCCAGCAGTGACTCGTATTCAGGGGGCAACACAGATACGCAGTATTTT.

The CDR3, as DNA: TGTGCCAGCAGCCAAAGACTAGCGGGTGTCTCCTACAATGAGCAGTTCTTC. Its protein is CASSQRLAGVSYNEQFF. The chain carries TRBV4-2 and TRBJ2-1; 10 nucleotides align to TRBD2. V lost 2 bases and J lost 0; bases outside the gene matches: 4. The germline V gene encodes CDR1 LGHNA and CDR2 YNFKEQ. The CDR3 is 17 amino acids.

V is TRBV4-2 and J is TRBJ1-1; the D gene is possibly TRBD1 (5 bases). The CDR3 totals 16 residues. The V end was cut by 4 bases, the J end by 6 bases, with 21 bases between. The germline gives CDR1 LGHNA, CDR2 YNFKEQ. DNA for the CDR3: TGTGCCAGCAGCCTTGTGGGGGGGGTAGGAGACCCTGAAGCTTTCTTT. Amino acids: CASSLVGGVGDPEAFF.

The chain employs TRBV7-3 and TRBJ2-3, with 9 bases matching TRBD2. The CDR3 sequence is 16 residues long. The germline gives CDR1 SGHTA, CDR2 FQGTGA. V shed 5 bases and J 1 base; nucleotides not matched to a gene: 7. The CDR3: CASSQLAGSGTDTQYF. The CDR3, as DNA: TGTGCCAGCAGCCAGCTAGCGGGGAGCGGCACAGATACGCAGTATTTT.

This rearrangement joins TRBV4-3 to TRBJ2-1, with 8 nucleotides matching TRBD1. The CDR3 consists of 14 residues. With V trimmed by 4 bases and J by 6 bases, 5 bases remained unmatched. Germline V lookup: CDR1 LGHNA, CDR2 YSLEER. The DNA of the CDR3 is TGCGCCAGCAGCCCCTTGGGACAGGCCAATGAGCAGTTCTTC. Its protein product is CASSPLGQANEQFF.

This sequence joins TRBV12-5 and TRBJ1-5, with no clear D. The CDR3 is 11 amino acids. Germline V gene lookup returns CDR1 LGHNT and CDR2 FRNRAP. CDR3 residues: CAKGVNQPQHF. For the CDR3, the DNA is TGTGCCAAGGGAGTCAATCAGCCCCAGCATTTT.

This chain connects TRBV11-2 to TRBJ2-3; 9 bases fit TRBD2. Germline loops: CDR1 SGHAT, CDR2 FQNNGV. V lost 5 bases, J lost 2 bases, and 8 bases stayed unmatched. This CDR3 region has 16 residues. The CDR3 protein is CASSILTSGPTDTQYF. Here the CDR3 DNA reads TGTGCCAGCAGCATTCTGACTAGCGGACCCACAGATACGCAGTATTTT.

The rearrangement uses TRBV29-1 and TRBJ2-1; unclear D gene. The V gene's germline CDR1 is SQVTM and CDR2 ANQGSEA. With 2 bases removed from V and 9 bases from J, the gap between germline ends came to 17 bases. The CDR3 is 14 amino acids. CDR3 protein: CSVERRLPSVEQFF. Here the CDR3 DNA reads TGCAGCGTTGAAAGGAGACTCCCGTCGGTTGAGCAGTTCTTC.

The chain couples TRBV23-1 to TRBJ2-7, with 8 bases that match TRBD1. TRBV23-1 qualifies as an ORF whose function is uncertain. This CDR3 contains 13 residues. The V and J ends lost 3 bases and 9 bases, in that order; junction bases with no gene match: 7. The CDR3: CASSQARDRSQYF. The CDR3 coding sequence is TGCGCCAGCAGTCAGGCTCGGGACAGGTCGCAGTACTTC.

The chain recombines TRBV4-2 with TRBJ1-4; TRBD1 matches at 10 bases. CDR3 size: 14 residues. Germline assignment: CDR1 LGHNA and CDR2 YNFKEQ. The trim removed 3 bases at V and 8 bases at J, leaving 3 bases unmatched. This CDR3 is CASSQDRGEEKLFF. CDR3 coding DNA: TGTGCCAGCAGCCAGGACAGGGGGGAAGAAAAACTGTTTTTT.

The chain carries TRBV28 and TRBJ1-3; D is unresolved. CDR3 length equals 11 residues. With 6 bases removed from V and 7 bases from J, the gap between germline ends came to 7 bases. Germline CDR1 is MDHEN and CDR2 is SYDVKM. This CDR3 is CASSLRNTIYF. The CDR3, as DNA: TGTGCCAGCAGCCTGCGGAACACCATATATTTT.

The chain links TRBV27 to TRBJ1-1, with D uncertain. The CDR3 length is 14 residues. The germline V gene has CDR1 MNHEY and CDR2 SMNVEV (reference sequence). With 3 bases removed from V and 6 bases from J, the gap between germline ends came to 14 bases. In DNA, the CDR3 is TGTGCCAGCAGTTTTTCCCCCCCCGGGTCTGAAGCTTTCTTT. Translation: CASSFSPPGSEAFF.